The rows below give T cell receptor beta chains drawn from one sample of a study of OX40 agonist ivuxolimab in advanced cancers. Some clones are missing from TCRdb's copy, which holds only in-frame ones; the method was immunoSEQ multiplex PCR. The table includes about 96,000 clones, approximately 80% detected once. The sample was CD4+ or CD8+ T cells sorted from blood, taken in a trial of the OX40 agonist ivuxolimab. The receptors derive from an adult with an advanced solid tumor such as melanoma, head and neck, liver or kidney cancer. CDR3s include the opening cysteine and the closing phenylalanine or tryptophan. A D gene is named only where the DNA matches it firmly. Clone size is not always given. Where it is, it says once, few, many or a class for expanded clones.

J | D | V | size | DNA | CDR3
TRBJ2-5 | TRBD1 | TRBV10-3 | NA | TGTGCCATCAGGCCGGGACAGGGAGAGACCCAGTACTTC | CAIRPGQGETQYF
TRBJ2-7 | TRBD2 | TRBV2 | NA | TGTGCCAGCAGTGAGCGGGGGGCATTTTACGAGCAGTACTTC | CASSERGAFYEQYF
TRBJ2-7 | NA | TRBV15 | NA | TGTGCCACCAGGGAGGGGGCGGCCTACGAGCAGTACTTC | CATREGAAYEQYF
TRBJ2-3 | TRBD2 | TRBV10-3 | NA | TGTGCCATCCGAACTAGCGGGAGGGCCCTCCCCACAGATACGCAGTATTTT | CAIRTSGRALPTDTQYF
TRBJ2-3 | NA | TRBV15 | few | TGTGCCACCAGCAGTGTTTCAGGGCCCACAGATACGCAGTATTTT | CATSSVSGPTDTQYF
TRBJ1-1 | NA | TRBV9 | NA | TGTGCCAGCAGCTCAACATCCTCCACTGAAGCTTTCTTT | CASSSTSSTEAFF
TRBJ2-7 | NA | TRBV11-2 | once | TGTGCCAGCAGCTTAGGAACGGTGATATCCGCCGAGCAGTACTTC | CASSLGTVISAEQYF
TRBJ1-1 | NA | TRBV2 | NA | TGTGCCAGCAGCTTACAGGCGATCACTGAAGCTTTCTTT | CASSLQAITEAFF
TRBJ2-3 | TRBD2 | TRBV29-1 | NA | TGCAGCGTTGTTGCTAGCGGGAGTTCAGATACGCAGTATTTT | CSVVASGSSDTQYF
TRBJ1-1 | NA | TRBV10-3 | NA | TGTGCCATCAGTGGGTGGCGGGGGGACAAGTTGAACACTGAAGCTTTCTTT | CAISGWRGDKLNTEAFF
TRBJ1-2 | NA | TRBV9 | NA | TGTGCCAGCAGCGTAGGGCAGGGGTATGGCTACACCTTC | CASSVGQGYGYTF
TRBJ2-1 | NA | TRBV6-4 | NA | TGTGCCAGCAGTGGGCAGATCCTGGGGGAGCAGTTCTTC | CASSGQILGEQFF
TRBJ2-7 | TRBD1 | TRBV4-3 | NA | TGCGCCAGCAGCCAGGCGATAGGGACAGGGGGTAGCTACGAGCAGTACTTC | CASSQAIGTGGSYEQYF
TRBJ1-4 | TRBD1 | TRBV27 | NA | TGTGCCAGCACCACACTCGGGACAGGGGATGAAAAACTGTTTTTT | CASTTLGTGDEKLFF
TRBJ2-1 | NA | TRBV10-1 | NA | TGCGCCAGCAGTAAGGAGGAGGAGAGTGAGCAGTTCTTC | CASSKEEESEQFF
TRBJ2-5 | NA | TRBV7-3 | once | TGTGCCAGCCCCAGAGGTGGCCGGGACCGGAAAGAGACCCAGTACTTC | CASPRGGRDRKETQYF
TRBJ2-3 | TRBD2 | TRBV2 | NA | TGTGCCAGAAGTGAACGGACTAGCGGCGATACGCAGTATTTT | CARSERTSGDTQYF
TRBJ2-3 | NA | TRBV4-3 | NA | TGCGCCAGCAGCCCATCGGGGTTTGGCACAGATACGCAGTATTTT | CASSPSGFGTDTQYF
TRBJ2-3 | TRBD2 | TRBV27 | NA | TGTGCCAGCAGTAGGACTAGCGGGTACGATACGCAGTATTTT | CASSRTSGYDTQYF
TRBJ2-5 | NA | TRBV10-1 | NA | TGCGCCAGCAGTGAGTCGATCTTAGGAGAGACCCAGTACTTC | CASSESILGETQYF
TRBJ1-3 | TRBD1 | TRBV4-1 | NA | TGCGCCAGCAGCCCCCTAGGGACAGGCTTTGGAAACACCATATATTTT | CASSPLGTGFGNTIYF